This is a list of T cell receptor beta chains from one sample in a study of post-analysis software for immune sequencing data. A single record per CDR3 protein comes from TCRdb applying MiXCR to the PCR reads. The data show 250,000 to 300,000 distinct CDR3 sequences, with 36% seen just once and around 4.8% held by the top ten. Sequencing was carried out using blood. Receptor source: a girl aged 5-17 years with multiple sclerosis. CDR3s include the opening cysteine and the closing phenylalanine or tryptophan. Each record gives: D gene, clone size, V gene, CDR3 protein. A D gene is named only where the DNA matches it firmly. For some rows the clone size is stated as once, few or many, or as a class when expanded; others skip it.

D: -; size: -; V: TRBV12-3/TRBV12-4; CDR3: CASRPTGTCYEQYF
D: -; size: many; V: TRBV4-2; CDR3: CASSQDWDGYQPQHF
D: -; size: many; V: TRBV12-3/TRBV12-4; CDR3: CASSPRQGGEQYF
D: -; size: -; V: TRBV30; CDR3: CAWKRGGGPHNEQFF
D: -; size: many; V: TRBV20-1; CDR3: CSAGDLNEQFF
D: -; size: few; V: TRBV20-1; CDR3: CSARKGNAGELFF
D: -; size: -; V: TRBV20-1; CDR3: CSARDPDQPYGYTF
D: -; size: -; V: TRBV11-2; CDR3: CASSLESRGGGYTF
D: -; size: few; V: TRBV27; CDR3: CASSTFLQGRSLERTEAFF
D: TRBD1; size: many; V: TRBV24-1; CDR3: CATSDYDRDDEQFF
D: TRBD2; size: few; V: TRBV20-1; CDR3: CSARLAGGGETQYF
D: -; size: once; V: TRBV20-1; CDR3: CSASQADTQYF
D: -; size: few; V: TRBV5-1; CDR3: CASGPSGPEAFF
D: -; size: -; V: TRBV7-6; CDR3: CASSLGAQATGTGVLHEQYF
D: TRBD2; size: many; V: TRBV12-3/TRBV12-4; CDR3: CASSLGRLAGVGYEQFF
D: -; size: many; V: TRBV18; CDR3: CASSLMTDSRGNQPQHF
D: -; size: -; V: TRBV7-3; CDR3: CASSLDGNTIYF
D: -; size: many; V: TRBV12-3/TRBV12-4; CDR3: CASSYKGRTEAFF
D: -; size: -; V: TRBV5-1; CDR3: CASSLTRTGELFF
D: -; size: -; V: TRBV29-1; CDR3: CSGRPSTDTQYF
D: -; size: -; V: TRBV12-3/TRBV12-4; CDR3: CASSPNLALSETDPQYF
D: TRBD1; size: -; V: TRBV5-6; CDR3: CASSWAGQGYGYTF
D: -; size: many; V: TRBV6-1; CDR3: CASSEGSGETQYF
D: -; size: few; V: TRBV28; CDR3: CASSQQTGNEKLFF
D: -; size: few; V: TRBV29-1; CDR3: CSVDLATHRDGYTF
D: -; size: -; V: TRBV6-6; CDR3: CASSYGRDTEAFF
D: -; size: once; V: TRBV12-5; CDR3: CASGLSPGVGSYNEQFF
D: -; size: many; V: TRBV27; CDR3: CASSKYNEQFF
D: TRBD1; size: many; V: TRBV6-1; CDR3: CASSAEGASSPLHF
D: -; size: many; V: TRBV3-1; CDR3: CASSQDTSNQPQHF
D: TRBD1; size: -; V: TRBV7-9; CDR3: CASSGGTGSENEQFF
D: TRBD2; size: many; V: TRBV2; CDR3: CASSGPGGGTDTQYF
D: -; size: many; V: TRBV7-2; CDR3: CASSESRDNEQFF
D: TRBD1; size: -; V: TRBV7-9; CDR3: CASSPRTGPNEQYF
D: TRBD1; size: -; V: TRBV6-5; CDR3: CASTMGQSYSNQPQHF
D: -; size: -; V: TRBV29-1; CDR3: CSVEDPSGSSYNEQFF
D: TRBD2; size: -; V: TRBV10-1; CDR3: CASSVLLGGSEQFF
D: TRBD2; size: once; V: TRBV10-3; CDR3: CAISREALTDTQYF
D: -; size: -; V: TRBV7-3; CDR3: CASSPGRVESGSPLHF
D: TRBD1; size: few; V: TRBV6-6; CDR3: CASSYSVGQGTGELFF
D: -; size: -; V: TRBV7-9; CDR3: CASSFDRGVSGMTNEKRFF
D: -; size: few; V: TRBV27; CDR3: CASSSTDGNTIYF
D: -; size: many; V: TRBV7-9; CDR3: CASSSRTSSETQYF
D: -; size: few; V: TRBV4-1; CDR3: CASRSGEGNYGQYF
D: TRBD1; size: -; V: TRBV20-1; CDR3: CSAVRTGTKETQYF
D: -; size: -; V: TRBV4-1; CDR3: CASSQTFPANNEQFF